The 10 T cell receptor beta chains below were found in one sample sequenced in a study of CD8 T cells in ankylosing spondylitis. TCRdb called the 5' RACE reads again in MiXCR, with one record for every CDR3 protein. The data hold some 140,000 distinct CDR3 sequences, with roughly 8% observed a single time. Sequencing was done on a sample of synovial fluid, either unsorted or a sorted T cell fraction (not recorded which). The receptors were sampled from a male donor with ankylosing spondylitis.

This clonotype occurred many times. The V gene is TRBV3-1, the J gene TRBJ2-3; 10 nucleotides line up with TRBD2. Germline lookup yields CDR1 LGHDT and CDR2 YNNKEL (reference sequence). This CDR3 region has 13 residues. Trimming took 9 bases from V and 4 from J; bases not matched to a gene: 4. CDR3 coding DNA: TGTGCCAGTGGACTAGCGGCGTCAGATACGCAGTATTTT. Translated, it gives CASGLAASDTQYF.

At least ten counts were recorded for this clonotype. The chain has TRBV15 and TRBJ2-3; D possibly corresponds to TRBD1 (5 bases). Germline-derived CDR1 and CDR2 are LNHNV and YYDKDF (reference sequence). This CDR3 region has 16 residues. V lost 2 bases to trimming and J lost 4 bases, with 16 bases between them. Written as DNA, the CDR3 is TGTGCCACCAGCAGAAGGTCTCAGGGCGGTTCAGATACGCAGTATTTT. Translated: CATSRRSQGGSDTQYF.

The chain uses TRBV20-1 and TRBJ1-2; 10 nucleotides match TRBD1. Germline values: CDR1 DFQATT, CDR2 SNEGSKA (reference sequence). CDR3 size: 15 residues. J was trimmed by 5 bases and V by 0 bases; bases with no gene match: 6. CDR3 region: CSARDWRQGAYGYTF. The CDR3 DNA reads TGCAGTGCTAGAGATTGGAGACAGGGGGCTTATGGCTACACCTTC.

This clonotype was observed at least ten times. The CDR3 reads CASSLGPGSDTEAFF. CDR3 DNA sequence: TGCGCCAGCAGCTTGGGCCCCGGGTCCGACACTGAAGCTTTCTTT. The V and J genes are TRBV5-1 and TRBJ1-1; no clear D gene. CDR1 and CDR2 (germline): SGHRS, YFSETQ. This CDR3 is 15 amino acids long. V lost 0 bases and J lost 3, with 12 bases in between.

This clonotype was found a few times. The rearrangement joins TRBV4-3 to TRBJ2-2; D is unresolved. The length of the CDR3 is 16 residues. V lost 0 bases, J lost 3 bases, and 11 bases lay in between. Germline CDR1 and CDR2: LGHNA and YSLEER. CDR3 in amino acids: CASSQDGPAYTGELFF. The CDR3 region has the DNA TGCGCCAGCAGCCAAGATGGGCCAGCCTACACCGGGGAGCTGTTTTTT.

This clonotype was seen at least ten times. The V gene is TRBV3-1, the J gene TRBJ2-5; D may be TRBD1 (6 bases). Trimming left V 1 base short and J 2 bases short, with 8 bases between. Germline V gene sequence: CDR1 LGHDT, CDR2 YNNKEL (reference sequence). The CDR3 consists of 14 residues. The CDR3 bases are TGTGCCAGCAGCCAAGCACAGGGTCAAGAGACCCAGTACTTC. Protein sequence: CASSQAQGQETQYF.

The CDR3 DNA sequence: TGCAGTGCCCTAGCGGCAACCCACTCCTACGAGCAGTACTTC. Translation gives CSALAATHSYEQYF. This chain connects TRBV20-1 to TRBJ2-7; 7 bases align to TRBD2. CDR1 is DFQATT and CDR2 is SNEGSKA in the germline V gene (reference sequence). J gave up 0 bases and V 6 bases, and 8 bases lay outside the gene matches. The CDR3 is 14 residues long.

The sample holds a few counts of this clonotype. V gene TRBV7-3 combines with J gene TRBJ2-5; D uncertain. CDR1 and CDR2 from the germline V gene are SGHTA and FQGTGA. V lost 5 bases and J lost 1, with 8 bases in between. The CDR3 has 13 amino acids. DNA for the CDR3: TGTGCCAGCAGCCGCCGGACCCAAGAGACCCAGTACTTC. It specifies CASSRRTQETQYF. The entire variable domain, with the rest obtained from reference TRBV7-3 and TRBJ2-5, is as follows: GAGVSQTPSNKVTEKGKYVELRCDPISGHTALYWYRQSLGQGPEFLIYFQGTGAADDSGLPNDRFFAVRPEGSVSTLKIQRTERGDSAVYLCASSRRTQETQYFGPGTRLLVL.

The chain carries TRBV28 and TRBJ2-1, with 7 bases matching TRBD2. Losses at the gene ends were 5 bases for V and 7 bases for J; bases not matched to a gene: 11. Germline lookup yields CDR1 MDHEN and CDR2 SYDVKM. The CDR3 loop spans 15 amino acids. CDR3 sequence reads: CASSPWTRNENEQFF. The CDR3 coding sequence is TGTGCCAGCAGTCCCTGGACTAGAAATGAGAATGAGCAGTTCTTC. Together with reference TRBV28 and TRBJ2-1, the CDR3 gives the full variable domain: DVKVTQSSRYLVKRTGEKVFLECVQDMDHENMFWYRQDPGLGLRLIYFSYDVKMKEKGDIPEGYSVSREKKERFSLILESASTNQTSMYLCASSPWTRNENEQFFGPGTRLTVL.

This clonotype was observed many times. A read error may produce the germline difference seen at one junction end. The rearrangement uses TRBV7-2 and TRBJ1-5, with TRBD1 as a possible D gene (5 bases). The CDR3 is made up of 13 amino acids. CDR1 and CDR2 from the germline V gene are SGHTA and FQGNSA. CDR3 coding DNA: TGCGCCAGCAGCTTGCAGGGTAATCAGCCCCAGCATTTT. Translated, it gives CASSLQGNQPQHF.